Shown below are 3 T cell receptor beta chains from a single sample sequenced in a study of cytomegalovirus exposure and HLA in healthy donors. The PCR ran on 60 Vbeta and 13 Jbeta primers. Only in-frame clones appear in the TCRdb table, and some are missing; sequencing was by immunoSEQ multiplex PCR. This table has approximately 22,000 clones, around 82% appearing once. Input material: PBMCs. The receptors come from a man between 60 and 75 years old in good health and CMV-seronegative.

The chain is built from TRBV30 and TRBJ2-7; TRBD2 agrees at 8 bases. This CDR3 comprises 15 residues. The trim removed 3 bases at V and 2 bases at J, leaving 9 bases unmatched. The V gene's germline CDR1 is GTSNPN and CDR2 SVGIG (reference sequence). The CDR3 DNA reads TGTGCCTGGAGCCCCGGGGGGGGCAGCCCCTACGAGCAGTACTTC. This sequence encodes CAWSPGGGSPYEQYF.

The V gene is TRBV28, the J gene TRBJ2-6, with 9 bases matching TRBD1. The CDR3 has 15 amino acids. The V gene's germline CDR1 is MDHEN and CDR2 SYDVKM. The ends lost 7 bases at V and 4 bases at J; junction bases unmatched: 5. CDR3 coding DNA: TGTGCCAGCACGGGACAGGGTACCGGGGCCAACGTCCTGACTTTC. Protein sequence: CASTGQGTGANVLTF.

J is TRBJ1-1 and V is TRBV15; D is perhaps TRBD1 (6 bases). CDR1 is LNHNV, CDR2 YYDKDF, per germline (reference sequence). V lost 2 bases to trimming and J lost 0 bases, with 10 bases between them. This CDR3 has 15 residues. The CDR3 reads CATSRFRTVNTEAFF. The CDR3 DNA reads as TGTGCCACCAGCAGATTTCGGACAGTGAACACTGAAGCTTTCTTT.